Listed here are 5 T cell receptor beta chains from one sample, sequenced in a study of early T cells in non-severe SARS-CoV-2 infection. TCRdb reprocessed the 5' RACE reads via MiXCR and lists one record per CDR3 protein. The sample shows 36,000 or so distinct CDR3 sequences, about 3.8% of them seen only once. Sequenced: whole blood. The receptors shown here come from an adult who was a healthcare worker with PCR-confirmed SARS-CoV-2 infection or an uninfected control (not recorded which).

This clonotype was recorded at least ten times. The V and J genes are TRBV7-2 and TRBJ2-1, with a weak D call TRBD1 (5 bases). Trimming stripped 1 base from V and 9 bases from J, with 10 bases between. This CDR3 comprises 13 residues. Germline CDR1 reads SGHTA; CDR2 reads FQGNSA. The CDR3 loop reads CASSLEGDGEQFF. The CDR3 nucleotides are TGTGCCAGCAGCTTAGAAGGGGATGGTGAGCAGTTCTTC.

This clonotype was observed many times. The rearrangement uses TRBV6-6 and TRBJ1-1, with a tentative D call TRBD1 (6 bases). The CDR3 spans 13 residues. Trimming removed 6 bases from V and 5 bases from J, with 13 bases in between. Germline V gene data show CDR1 as MNHNY and CDR2 as SVGAGI (reference sequence). CDR3 residues: CASSRGGETEAFF. The CDR3 DNA sequence: TGTGCCAGCAGCCGAGGGGGTGAGACTGAAGCTTTCTTT.

The sample holds many counts of this clonotype. The chain combines TRBV12-2 with TRBJ2-5. TRBV12-2 is marked as a pseudogene. The CDR3 extends over 14 amino acids. CDR3 amino acids: CASRSSGSSETQYF. The DNA for the CDR3 is TGTGCAAGTCGCTCTAGCGGGAGCAGCGAGACCCAGTACTTC.

V and J are TRBV11-3 and TRBJ2-3; D not certain. The CDR3 is made up of 14 amino acids. The germline V and J ends were trimmed by 5 bases and 4 bases, with 13 bases remaining between them. Germline CDR1 and CDR2: SGHNT and YENEEA. The CDR3: CASSIWKFSDTQYF. The CDR3 bases are TGTGCCAGCAGCATTTGGAAGTTCTCAGATACGCAGTATTTT.

This clonotype occurred many times. The chain recombines TRBV5-5 with TRBJ1-6; D is perhaps TRBD1 (5 bases). The V end lost 3 bases, the J end lost 7 bases, and 14 bases lay between the germline ends. Germline values: CDR1 SGHKS, CDR2 YYEKEE (reference sequence). The CDR3 has 15 amino acids. CDR3 residues: CASSSGTGINSPLHF. CDR3 DNA: TGTGCCAGCAGCTCCGGGACGGGGATAAATTCACCCCTCCACTTT.